The T cell receptor beta chain described here comes from a study of human T cells and chemical hapten exposure. TCRdb re-called the RACE reads through MiXCR, storing one row per CDR3 protein. The repertoire includes fewer than 150,000 distinct CDR3 sequences, about 13% of them detected once, and 2.8% sits in the top ten. Documented time point: pre-sensitization, week 0. As for treatment: therapeutic diphenylcyclopropenone sensitization with weekly scalp DPC. The germline V gene encodes CDR1 MNHEY and CDR2 SVGEGT. V trimming: 6 bases; J trimming: 0 bases; junction bases outside the gene matches: 17. The CDR3 spans 19 residues. There are many counts of this clonotype.

This rearrangement joins TRBV6-2 or TRBV6-3 to TRBJ1-5, with 7 positions matching TRBD1. The sequence derives from a woman aged 18-30 years with alopecia areata. Some clones in this sample may be carry-over from other donors' samples. Sample: whole blood, taken in connection with sensitization to the hapten diphenylcyclopropenone (DPC). CDR3: CASRTAGTESFYSNQPQHF. DNA of the CDR3: TGTGCCAGCAGGACTGCCGGGACAGAATCCTTCTATAGCAATCAGCCCCAGCATTTT.